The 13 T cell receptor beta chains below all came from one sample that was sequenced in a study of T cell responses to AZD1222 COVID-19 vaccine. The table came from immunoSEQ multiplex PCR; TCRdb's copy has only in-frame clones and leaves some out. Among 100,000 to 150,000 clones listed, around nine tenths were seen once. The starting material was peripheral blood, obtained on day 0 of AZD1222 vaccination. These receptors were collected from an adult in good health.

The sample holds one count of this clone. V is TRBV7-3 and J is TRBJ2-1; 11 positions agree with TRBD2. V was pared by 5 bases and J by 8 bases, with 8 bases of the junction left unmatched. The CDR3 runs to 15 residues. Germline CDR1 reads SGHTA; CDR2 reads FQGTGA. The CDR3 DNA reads TGTGCCAGCAGCCTCCGACTAGCGGGGAAGCATGAGCAGTTCTTC. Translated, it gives CASSLRLAGKHEQFF.

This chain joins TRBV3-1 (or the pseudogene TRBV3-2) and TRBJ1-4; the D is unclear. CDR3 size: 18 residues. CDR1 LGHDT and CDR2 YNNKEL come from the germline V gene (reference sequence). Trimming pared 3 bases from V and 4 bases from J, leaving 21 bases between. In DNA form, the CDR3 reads TGTGCCAGCAGCCAGGGAGTTTGGGGTTTGGGCCTTAATGAAAAACTGTTTTTT. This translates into CASSQGVWGLGLNEKLFF.

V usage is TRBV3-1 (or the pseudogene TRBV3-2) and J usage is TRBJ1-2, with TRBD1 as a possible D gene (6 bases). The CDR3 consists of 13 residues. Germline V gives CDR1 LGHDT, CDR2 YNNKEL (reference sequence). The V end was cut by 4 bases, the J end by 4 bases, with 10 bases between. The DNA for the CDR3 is TGTGCCAGCAGCCTAAGGGGGGCCTATGGCTACACCTTC. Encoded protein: CASSLRGAYGYTF.

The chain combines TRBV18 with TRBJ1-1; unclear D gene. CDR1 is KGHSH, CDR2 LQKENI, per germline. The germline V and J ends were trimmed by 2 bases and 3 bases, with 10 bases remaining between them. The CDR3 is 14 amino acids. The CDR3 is CASSPVSRDTEAFF. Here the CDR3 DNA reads TGTGCCAGCTCACCAGTAAGTCGAGACACTGAAGCTTTCTTT.

The CDR3 protein is CASSRVRQGDTEAFF. The CDR3, as DNA: TGCGCCAGCAGCCGGGTACGACAGGGGGACACTGAAGCTTTCTTT. The chain is built from TRBV4-3 and TRBJ1-1, with TRBD1 identical over 9 bases. Trimming removed 4 bases from V and 3 bases from J; junction bases left unmatched: 6. Germline CDR1 reads LGHNA; CDR2 reads YSLEER. The CDR3 is 15 amino acids.

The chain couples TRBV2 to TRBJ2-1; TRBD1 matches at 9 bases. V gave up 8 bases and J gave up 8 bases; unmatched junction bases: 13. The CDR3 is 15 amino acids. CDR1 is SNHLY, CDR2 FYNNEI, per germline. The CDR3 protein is CASLKGQGSGDEQFF. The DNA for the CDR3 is TGTGCCAGCCTCAAGGGACAGGGTTCGGGCGATGAGCAGTTCTTC.

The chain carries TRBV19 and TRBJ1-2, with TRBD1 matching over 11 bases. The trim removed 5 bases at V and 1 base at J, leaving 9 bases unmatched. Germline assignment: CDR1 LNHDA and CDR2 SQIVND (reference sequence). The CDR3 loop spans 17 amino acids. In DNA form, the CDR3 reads TGTGCCAGTAGTGCCGGACAGGGGGCGCGTGGTAACTATGGCTACACCTTC. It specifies CASSAGQGARGNYGYTF.

DNA for the CDR3: TGTGCCAGCGGGGCTGACTATGGCTACACCTTC. This sequence encodes CASGADYGYTF. This rearrangement joins TRBV27 to TRBJ1-2, with D tentatively TRBD1 (5 bases). Germline CDR1 reads MNHEY; CDR2 reads SMNVEV (reference sequence). The CDR3 runs to 11 residues. Trimming took off 8 bases at V and 3 bases at J, with 7 bases between the two ends.

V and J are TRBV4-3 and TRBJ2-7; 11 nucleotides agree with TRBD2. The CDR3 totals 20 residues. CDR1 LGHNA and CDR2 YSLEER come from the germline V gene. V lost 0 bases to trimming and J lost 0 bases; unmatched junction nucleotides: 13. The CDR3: CASSQEYHSGGGSPSYEQYF. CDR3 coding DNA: TGCGCCAGCAGCCAAGAGTATCATAGCGGGGGGGGCTCCCCCTCCTACGAGCAGTACTTC.

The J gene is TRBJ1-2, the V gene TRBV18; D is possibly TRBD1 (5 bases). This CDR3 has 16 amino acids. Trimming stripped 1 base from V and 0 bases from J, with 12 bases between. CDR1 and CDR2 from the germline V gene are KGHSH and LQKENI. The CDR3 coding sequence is TGTGCCAGCTCACCACTTGGGACGGATCCTAACTATGGCTACACCTTC. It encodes CASSPLGTDPNYGYTF.

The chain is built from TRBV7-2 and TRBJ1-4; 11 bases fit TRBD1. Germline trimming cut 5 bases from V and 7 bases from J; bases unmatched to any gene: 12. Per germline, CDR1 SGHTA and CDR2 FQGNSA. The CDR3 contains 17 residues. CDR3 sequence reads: CASSVGQGARSGEKLFF. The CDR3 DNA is TGTGCCAGCAGCGTTGGACAGGGGGCGCGCTCGGGTGAAAAACTGTTTTTT.

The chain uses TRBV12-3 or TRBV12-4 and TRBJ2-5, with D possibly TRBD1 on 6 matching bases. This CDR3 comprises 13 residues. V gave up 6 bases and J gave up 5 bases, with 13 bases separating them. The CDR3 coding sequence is TGTGCCAGCAGGGTGGACAGCCGGGAGACCCAGTACTTC. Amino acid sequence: CASRVDSRETQYF.

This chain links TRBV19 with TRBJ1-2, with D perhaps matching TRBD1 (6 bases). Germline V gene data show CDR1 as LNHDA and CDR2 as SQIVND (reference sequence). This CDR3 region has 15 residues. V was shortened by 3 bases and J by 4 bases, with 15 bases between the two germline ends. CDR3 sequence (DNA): TGTGCCAGTAGTATTGGATGGGGGCACGCCTATGGCTACACCTTC. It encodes CASSIGWGHAYGYTF.